This T cell receptor beta chain was recorded in a study of neurological immune-mediated disorders. Points from the study as a whole: The level of TCR clonal expansion was highest in patients with HTLV-1-associated myelopathy and lowest in multiple sclerosis, where it fell below the level seen in healthy controls. Private repertoires in all groups were suggested, as expanded clones shared no CDR3 amino acid sequences across subjects.

The junction had 6 bases not matched to a gene; V was cut back by 2 bases and J by 2 bases. The CDR3 has 16 amino acids. Germline CDR1 MDHEN, CDR2 SYDVKM. Sample time point: longitudinal time-point 3. This clonotype was picked up many times. The antigen is undetermined. Each TCR transcript was tagged with a 10-nucleotide random UMI during 5'RACE. One entry per CDR3 protein results from TCRdb running MiXCR on the 5' RACE reads. The sample shows more than 95,000 distinct CDR3 sequences, 10% to 11% of them seen only once. The chain uses TRBV28 and TRBJ1-2; 9 bases fit TRBD1. This TCR was recovered from a female donor with HTLV-1-associated myelopathy (HAM/TSP). Sequenced sample: PBMCs. The CDR3 sequence is CASSLGGQGENYGYTF. The CDR3 region has the DNA TGTGCCAGCAGTTTAGGGGGACAGGGAGAGAACTATGGCTACACCTTC.